This TCR beta chain was retrieved from a study of cytomegalovirus exposure and HLA in healthy donors. It was with 60 Vbeta and 13 Jbeta primers that the PCR ran. Clones were read by immunoSEQ multiplex PCR, and TCRdb kept only the in-frame ones, dropping some. The sample contains about 130,000 clones, approximately 80% of which appear only once. For this clone: Its antigen is not known.

Study-level findings and limits: The authors considered a cluster of highly shared sequence variants likely to be a sequencing artifact. With later analysis, a missense DCLRE1C variant became linked to TCR beta V- and J-gene trimming.

Sequencing was carried out using PBMCs. This TCR was recovered from a man aged 30-40 years in good health and CMV-seropositive.

The CDR3 region has the DNA TGTGCCAGCAGTTCCCCGGGACAGGGGGCGTATGAGCAGTTCTTC. Translation: CASSSPGQGAYEQFF. The V and J genes are TRBV6-6 and TRBJ2-1; TRBD1 agrees at 12 bases. The V gene's germline CDR1 is MNHNY and CDR2 SVGAGI (reference sequence). Losses at the gene ends were 4 bases for V and 8 bases for J; bases not matched to a gene: 6. The CDR3 contains 15 residues.